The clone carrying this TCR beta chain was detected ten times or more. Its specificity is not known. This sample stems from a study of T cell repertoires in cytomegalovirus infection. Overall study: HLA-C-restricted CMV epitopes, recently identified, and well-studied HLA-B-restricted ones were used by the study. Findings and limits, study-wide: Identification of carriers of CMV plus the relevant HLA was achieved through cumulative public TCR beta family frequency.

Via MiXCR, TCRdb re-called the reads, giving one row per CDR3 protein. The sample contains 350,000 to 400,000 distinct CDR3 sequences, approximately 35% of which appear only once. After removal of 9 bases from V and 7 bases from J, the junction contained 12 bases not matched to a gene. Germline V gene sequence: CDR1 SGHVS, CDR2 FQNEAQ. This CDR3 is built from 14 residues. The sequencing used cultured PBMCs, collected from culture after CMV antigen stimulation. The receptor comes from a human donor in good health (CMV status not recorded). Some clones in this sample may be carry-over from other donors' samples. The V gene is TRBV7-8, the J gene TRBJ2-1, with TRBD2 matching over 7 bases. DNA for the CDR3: TGTGCCAGTCGCAGGGAGGGAGGCGATAATGAGCAGTTCTTC. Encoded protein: CASRREGGDNEQFF. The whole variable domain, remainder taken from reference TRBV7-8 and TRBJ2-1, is GAGVSQSPRYKVAKRGQDVALRCDPISGHVSLFWYQQALGQGPEFLTYFQNEAQLDKSGLPSDRFFAERPEGSVSTLKIQRTQQEDSAVYLCASRREGGDNEQFFGPGTRLTVL.